This T cell receptor beta chain was observed in a study of T cells and Merkel cell carcinoma outcomes. A remark on this clone: What it recognizes is unknown.

The germline V and J ends were trimmed by 2 bases and 0 bases, with 8 bases remaining between them. The CDR3 length is 15 residues. Germline V gene lookup returns CDR1 SGDLS and CDR2 YYNGEE. The table came from immunoSEQ multiplex PCR; TCRdb's copy has only in-frame clones and leaves some out. This sample has more than 9,500 clones, with roughly 96% found just once. Study outcomes and limitations: In Merkel cell carcinoma, repertoire and T-cell density reportedly predicted outcomes.

Sequenced: tumor tissue from Merkel cell carcinoma. This TCR was sampled from a human donor with Merkel cell carcinoma. The chain joins TRBV9 to TRBJ2-2; tentatively, D is TRBD2 (5 bases). The CDR3 loop reads CASSVHGANTGELFF. CDR3 in DNA: TGTGCCAGCAGCGTTCACGGGGCGAACACCGGGGAGCTGTTTTTT.